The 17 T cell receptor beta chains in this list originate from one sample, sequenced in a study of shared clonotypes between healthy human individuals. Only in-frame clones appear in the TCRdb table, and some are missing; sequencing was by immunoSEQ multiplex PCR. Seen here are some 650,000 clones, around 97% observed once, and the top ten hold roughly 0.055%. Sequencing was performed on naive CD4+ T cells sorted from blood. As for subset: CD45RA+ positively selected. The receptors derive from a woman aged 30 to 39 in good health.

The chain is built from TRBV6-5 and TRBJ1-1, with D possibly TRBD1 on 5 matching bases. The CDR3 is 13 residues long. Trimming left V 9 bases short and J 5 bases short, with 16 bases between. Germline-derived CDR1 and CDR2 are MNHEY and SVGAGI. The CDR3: CARTDSLGTEAFF. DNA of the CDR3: TGTGCCAGAACCGACAGTTTGGGGACTGAAGCTTTCTTT.

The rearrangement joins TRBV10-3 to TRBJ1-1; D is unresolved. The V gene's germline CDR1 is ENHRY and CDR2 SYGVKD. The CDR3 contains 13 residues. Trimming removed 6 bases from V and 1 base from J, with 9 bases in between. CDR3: CAISINRNTEAFF. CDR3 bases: TGTGCCATCAGCATCAACAGGAACACTGAAGCTTTCTTT.

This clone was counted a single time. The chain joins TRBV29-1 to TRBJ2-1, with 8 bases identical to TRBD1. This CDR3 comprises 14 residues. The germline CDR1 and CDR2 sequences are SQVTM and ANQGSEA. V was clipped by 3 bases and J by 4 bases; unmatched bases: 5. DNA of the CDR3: TGCAGCGTTGATAAAGGGACAGGTTACAATGAGCAGTTCTTC. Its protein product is CSVDKGTGYNEQFF.

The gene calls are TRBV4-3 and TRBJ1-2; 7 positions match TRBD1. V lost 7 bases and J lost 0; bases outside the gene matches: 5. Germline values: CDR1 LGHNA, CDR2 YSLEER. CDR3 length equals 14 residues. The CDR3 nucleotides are TGCGCCAGCACGCCGACAGGGACTAACTATGGCTACACCTTC. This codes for CASTPTGTNYGYTF.

CDR3 coding DNA: TGTGCCAGCAGCCCCCGACCGGGACGGGGCTACACCTTC. It codes for CASSPRPGRGYTF. The rearrangement uses TRBV28 and TRBJ1-2, with D perhaps matching TRBD1 (5 bases). CDR1 is MDHEN and CDR2 is SYDVKM in the germline V gene. Trimming took 6 bases from V and 8 from J, leaving 16 bases between them. The CDR3 runs to 13 residues.

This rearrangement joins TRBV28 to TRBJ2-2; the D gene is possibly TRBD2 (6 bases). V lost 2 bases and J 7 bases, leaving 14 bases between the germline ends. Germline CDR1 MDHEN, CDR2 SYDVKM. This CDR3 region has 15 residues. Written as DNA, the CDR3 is TGTGCCAGCAGTTTAGGGGACTCTCGAGGCGGGGAGCTGTTTTTT. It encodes CASSLGDSRGGELFF.

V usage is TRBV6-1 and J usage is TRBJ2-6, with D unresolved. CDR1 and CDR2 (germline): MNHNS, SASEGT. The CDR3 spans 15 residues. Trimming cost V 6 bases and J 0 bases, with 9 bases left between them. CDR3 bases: TGTGCCAGCAGAAAGCTGAGCTCTGGGGCCAACGTCCTGACTTTC. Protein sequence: CASRKLSSGANVLTF.

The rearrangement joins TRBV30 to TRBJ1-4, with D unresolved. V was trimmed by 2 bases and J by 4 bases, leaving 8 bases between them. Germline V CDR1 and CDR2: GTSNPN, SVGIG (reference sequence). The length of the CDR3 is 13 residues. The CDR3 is CAWSLKVNEKLFF. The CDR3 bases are TGTGCCTGGAGTCTGAAGGTTAATGAAAAACTGTTTTTT.

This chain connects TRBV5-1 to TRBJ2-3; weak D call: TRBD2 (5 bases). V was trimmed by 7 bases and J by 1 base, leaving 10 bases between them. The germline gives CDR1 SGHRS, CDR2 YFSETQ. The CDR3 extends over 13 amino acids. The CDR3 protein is CASRDRGTDTQYF. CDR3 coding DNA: TGCGCCAGCCGGGATCGGGGCACAGATACGCAGTATTTT.

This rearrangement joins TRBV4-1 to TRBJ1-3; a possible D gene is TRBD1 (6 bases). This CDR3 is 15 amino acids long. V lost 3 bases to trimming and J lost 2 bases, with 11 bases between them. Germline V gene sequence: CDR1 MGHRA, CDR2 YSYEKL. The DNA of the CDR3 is TGCGCCAGCAGCCATTTAGGGGGAACTGGAAACACCATATATTTT. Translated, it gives CASSHLGGTGNTIYF.

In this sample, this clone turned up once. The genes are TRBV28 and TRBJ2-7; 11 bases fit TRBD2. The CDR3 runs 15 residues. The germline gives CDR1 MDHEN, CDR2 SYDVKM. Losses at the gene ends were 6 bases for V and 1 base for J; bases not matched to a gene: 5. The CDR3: CASRRGTSGSYEQYF. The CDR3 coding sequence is TGTGCCAGCAGGCGGGGGACTAGCGGTTCCTACGAGCAGTACTTC.

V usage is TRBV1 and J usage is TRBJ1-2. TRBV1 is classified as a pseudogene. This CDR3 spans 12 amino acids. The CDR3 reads CTSSRKLGGYTF. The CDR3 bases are TGCACCAGCAGCCGAAAGCTAGGGGGCTACACCTTC.

The CDR3 sequence: CASRLGLAGGEQYF. DNA for the CDR3: TGTGCCAGTAGGCTGGGACTAGCGGGAGGCGAGCAGTACTTC. This chain uses TRBV19 with TRBJ2-7; 15 nucleotides match TRBD2. Germline CDR1 and CDR2: LNHDA and SQIVND (reference sequence). The CDR3 sequence is 14 residues long. Germline trimming cut 6 bases from V and 6 bases from J; bases unmatched to any gene: 3.

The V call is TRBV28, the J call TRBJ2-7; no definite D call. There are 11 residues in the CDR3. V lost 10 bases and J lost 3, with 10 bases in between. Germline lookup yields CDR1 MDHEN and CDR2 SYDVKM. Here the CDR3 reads CATSLHYEQYF. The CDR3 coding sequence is TGTGCCACCTCCCTACACTACGAGCAGTACTTC.

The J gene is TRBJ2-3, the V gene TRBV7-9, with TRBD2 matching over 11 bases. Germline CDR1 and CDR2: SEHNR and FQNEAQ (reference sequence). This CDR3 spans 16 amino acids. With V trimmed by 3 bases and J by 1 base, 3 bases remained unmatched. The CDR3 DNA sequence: TGTGCCAGCAGCTTCACTAGCGGGAGACGCACAGATACGCAGTATTTT. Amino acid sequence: CASSFTSGRRTDTQYF.

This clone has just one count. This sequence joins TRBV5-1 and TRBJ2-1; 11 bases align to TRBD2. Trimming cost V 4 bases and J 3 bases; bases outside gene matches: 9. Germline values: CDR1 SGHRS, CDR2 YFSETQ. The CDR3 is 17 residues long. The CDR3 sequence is CASSQRTSGSYYNEQFF. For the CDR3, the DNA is TGCGCCAGCAGCCAACGGACTAGCGGGTCCTACTACAATGAGCAGTTCTTC.

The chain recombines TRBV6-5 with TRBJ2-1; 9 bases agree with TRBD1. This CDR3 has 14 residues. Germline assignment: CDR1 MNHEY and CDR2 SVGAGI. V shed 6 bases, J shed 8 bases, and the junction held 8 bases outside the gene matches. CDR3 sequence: CASSPGTGTHEQFF. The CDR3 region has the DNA TGTGCCAGCAGCCCCGGGACAGGGACCCATGAGCAGTTCTTC.